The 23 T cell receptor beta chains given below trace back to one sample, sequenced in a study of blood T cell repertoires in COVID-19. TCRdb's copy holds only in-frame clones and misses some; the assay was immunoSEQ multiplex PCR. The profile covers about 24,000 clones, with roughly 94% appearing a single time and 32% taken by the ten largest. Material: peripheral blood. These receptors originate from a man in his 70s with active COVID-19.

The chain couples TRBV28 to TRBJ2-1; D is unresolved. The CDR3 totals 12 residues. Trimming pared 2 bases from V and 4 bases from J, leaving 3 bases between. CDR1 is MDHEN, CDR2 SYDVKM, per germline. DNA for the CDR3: TGTGCCAGCAGTTTACCTTACAATGAGCAGTTCTTC. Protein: CASSLPYNEQFF.

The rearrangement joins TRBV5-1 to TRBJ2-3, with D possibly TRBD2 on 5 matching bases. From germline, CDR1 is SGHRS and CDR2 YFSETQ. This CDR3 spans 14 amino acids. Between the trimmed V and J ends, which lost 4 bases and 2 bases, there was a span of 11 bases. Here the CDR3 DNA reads TGCGCCAGCAGCCCTCCCGGGGTCACAGATACGCAGTATTTT. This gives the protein CASSPPGVTDTQYF.

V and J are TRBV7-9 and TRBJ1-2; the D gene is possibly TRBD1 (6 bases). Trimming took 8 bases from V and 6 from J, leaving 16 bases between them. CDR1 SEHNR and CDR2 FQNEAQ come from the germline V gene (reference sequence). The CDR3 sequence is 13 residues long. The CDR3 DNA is TGTGCCAGCGTATTCCAGGGGACGGATGGCTACACCTTC. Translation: CASVFQGTDGYTF.

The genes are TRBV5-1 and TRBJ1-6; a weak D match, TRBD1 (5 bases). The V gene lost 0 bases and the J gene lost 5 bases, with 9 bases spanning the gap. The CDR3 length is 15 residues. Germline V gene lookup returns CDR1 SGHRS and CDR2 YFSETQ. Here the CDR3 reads CASSLGGTDNSPLHF. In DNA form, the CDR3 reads TGCGCCAGCAGCTTGGGAGGGACTGATAATTCACCCCTCCACTTT.

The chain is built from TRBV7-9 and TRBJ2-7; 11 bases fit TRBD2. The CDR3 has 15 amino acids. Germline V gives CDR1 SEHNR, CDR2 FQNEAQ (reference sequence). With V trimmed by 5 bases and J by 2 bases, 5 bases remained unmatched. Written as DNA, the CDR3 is TGTGCCAGCAGCATTACTAGCGGGAGACCCTACGAGCAGTACTTC. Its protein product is CASSITSGRPYEQYF.

CDR3 amino acids: CASSINRGLGNTIYF. The CDR3 DNA is TGTGCCAGCAGCATTAACAGGGGGCTCGGAAACACCATATATTTT. This chain uses TRBV7-2 with TRBJ1-3, with 9 bases fitting TRBD1. V lost 5 bases to trimming and J lost 4 bases; unmatched junction nucleotides: 6. The CDR3 totals 15 residues. Per germline, CDR1 SGHTA and CDR2 FQGNSA.

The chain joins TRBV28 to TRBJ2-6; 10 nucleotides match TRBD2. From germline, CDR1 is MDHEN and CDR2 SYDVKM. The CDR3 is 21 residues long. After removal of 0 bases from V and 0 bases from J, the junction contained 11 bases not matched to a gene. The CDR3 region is CASSLWGLGSGRLSGANVLTF. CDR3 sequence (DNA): TGTGCCAGCAGTTTATGGGGATTGGGTAGCGGGAGGCTCTCTGGGGCCAACGTCCTGACTTTC.

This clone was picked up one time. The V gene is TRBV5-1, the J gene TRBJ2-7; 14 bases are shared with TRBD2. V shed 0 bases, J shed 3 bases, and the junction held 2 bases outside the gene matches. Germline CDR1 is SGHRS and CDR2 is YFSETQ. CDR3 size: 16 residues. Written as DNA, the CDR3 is TGCGCCAGCAGCTTGGCGACTAGCGGGAGGGGCTACGAGCAGTACTTC. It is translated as CASSLATSGRGYEQYF.

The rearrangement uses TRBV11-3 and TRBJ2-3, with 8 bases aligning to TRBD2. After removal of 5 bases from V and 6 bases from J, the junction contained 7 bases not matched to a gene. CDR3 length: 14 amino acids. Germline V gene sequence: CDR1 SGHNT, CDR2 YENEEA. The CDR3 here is CASSDGGDLDTQYF. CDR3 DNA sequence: TGTGCCAGCAGCGACGGGGGGGACCTCGATACGCAGTATTTT.

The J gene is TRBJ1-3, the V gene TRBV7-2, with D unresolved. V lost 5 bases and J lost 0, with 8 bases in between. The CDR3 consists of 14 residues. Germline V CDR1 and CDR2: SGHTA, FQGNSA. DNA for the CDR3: TGTGCCAGCAGCGCGGGTCGCTCTGGAAACACCATATATTTT. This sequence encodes CASSAGRSGNTIYF.

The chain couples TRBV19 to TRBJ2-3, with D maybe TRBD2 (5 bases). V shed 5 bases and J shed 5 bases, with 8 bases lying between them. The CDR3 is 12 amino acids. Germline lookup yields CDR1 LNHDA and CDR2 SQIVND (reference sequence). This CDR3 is CASSAGGDTQYF. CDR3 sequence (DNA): TGTGCCAGTAGTGCCGGAGGAGATACGCAGTATTTT.

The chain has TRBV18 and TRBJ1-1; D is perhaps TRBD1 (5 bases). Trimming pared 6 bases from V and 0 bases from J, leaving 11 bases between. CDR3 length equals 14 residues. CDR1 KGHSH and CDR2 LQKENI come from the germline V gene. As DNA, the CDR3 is TGTGCCAGCTCCCTGGGACTCTTGAACACTGAAGCTTTCTTT. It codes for CASSLGLLNTEAFF.

The CDR3, as DNA: TGTGCCAGCAGCCCAGGGGACTATAGGGACCAGTACTTC. Protein: CASSPGDYRDQYF. This chain links TRBV7-3 with TRBJ2-5, with D possibly being TRBD2 (7 bases). V lost 5 bases, J lost 10 bases, and 17 bases lay in between. CDR1 and CDR2 from the germline V gene are SGHTA and FQGTGA. The CDR3 consists of 13 residues. The full variable domain, completed using reference TRBV7-3 and TRBJ2-5, is GAGVSQTPSNKVTEKGKYVELRCDPISGHTALYWYRQSLGQGPEFLIYFQGTGAADDSGLPNDRFFAVRPEGSVSTLKIQRTERGDSAVYLCASSPGDYRDQYFGPGTRLLVL.

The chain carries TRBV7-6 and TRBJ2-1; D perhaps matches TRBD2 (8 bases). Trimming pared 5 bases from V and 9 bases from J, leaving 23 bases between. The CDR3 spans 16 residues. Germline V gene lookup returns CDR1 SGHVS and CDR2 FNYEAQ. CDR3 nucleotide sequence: TGTGCCAGCAGCCCCGGGGGGGGCGGTCAGGGGGGTGAGCAGTTCTTC. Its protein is CASSPGGGGQGGEQFF.

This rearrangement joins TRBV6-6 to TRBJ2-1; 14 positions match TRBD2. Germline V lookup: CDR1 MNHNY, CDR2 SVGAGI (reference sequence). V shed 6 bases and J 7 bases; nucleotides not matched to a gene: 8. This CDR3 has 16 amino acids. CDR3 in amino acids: CASRLMTSGRGNEQFF. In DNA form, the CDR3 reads TGTGCCAGCAGGCTCATGACTAGCGGGAGGGGGAATGAGCAGTTCTTC.

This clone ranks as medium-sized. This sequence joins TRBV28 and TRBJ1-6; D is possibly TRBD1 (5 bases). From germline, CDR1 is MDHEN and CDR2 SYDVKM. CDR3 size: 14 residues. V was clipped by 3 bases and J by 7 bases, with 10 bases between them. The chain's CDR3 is CASSLGRGNSPLHF. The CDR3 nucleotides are TGTGCCAGCAGTTTGGGGAGGGGAAATTCACCCCTCCACTTT.

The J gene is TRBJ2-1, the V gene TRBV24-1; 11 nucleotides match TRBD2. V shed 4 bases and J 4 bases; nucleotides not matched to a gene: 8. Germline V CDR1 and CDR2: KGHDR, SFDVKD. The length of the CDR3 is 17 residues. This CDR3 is CATSDPRLAGLYNEQFF. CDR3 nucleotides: TGTGCCACCAGTGACCCCCGACTAGCGGGACTATACAATGAGCAGTTCTTC.

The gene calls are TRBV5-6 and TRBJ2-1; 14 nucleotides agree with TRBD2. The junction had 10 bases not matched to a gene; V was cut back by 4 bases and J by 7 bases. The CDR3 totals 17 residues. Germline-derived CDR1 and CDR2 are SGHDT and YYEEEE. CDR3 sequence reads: CASSPTAGTSGRNEQFF. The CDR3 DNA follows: TGTGCCAGCAGCCCAACAGCCGGGACTAGCGGGAGAAATGAGCAGTTCTTC. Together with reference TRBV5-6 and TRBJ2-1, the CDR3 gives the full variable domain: DAGVTQSPTHLIKTRGQQVTLRCSPKSGHDTVSWYQQALGQGPQFIFQYYEEEERQRGNFPDRFSGHQFPNYSSELNVNALLLGDSALYLCASSPTAGTSGRNEQFFGPGTRLTVL.

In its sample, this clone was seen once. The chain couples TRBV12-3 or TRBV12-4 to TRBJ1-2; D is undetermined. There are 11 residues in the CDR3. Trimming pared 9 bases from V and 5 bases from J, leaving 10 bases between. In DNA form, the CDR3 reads TGTGCCAGTTTTTTCAGTTATGGCTACACCTTC. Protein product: CASFFSYGYTF.

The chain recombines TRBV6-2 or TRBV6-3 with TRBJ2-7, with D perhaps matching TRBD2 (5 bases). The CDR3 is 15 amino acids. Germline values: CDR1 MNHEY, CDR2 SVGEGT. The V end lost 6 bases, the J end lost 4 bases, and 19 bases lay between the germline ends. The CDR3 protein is CASSSLRVVSYEQYF. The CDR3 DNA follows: TGTGCCAGCAGCTCTTTGAGGGTTGTATCATACGAGCAGTACTTC.

The CDR3 region is CASSQARDRGPNQPQHF. The DNA for the CDR3 is TGTGCCAGCAGCCAAGCTCGGGACAGGGGACCGAATCAGCCCCAGCATTTT. The rearrangement links TRBV14 to TRBJ1-5; 10 bases line up with TRBD1. J lost 4 bases, V lost 1 base, and 7 bases had no gene match. The CDR3 is 17 residues long. Germline lookup yields CDR1 SGHDN and CDR2 FVKESK.

This CDR3 is CASSQGGTGFRELFF. CDR3 coding DNA: TGTGCCAGCAGCCAAGGGGGGACAGGGTTTAGGGAGCTGTTTTTT. The chain uses TRBV3-1 (or the pseudogene TRBV3-2) and TRBJ2-2; 9 bases fit TRBD1. Germline CDR1 and CDR2: LGHDT and YNNKEL (reference sequence). V was pared by 1 base and J by 9 bases, with 6 bases of the junction left unmatched. The CDR3 runs 15 residues.

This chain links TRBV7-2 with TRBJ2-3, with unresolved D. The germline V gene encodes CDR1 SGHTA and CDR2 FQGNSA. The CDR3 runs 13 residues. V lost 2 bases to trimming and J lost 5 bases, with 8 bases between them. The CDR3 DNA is TGTGCCAGCAGCTTATCGGTCGGAGATACGCAGTATTTT. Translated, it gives CASSLSVGDTQYF.